The next 22 T cell receptor beta chains were all read from a single sample in a study of OX40 agonist ivuxolimab in advanced cancers. Some clones are missing from TCRdb's copy, which holds only in-frame ones; the method was immunoSEQ multiplex PCR. The table has 45,000 to 60,000 clones, roughly 92% seen once. The starting material was CD4+ or CD8+ T cells sorted from blood, obtained in a trial of the OX40 agonist ivuxolimab. The receptors here all came from an adult with an advanced solid tumor such as melanoma, head and neck, liver or kidney cancer.

The CDR3: CASSEDRLSADTQYF. CDR3 DNA sequence: TGTGCCAGCAGTGAAGACAGATTATCGGCAGATACGCAGTATTTT. The chain has TRBV2 and TRBJ2-3; no definite D call. Trimming cost V 1 base and J 4 bases, with 12 bases left between them. This CDR3 contains 15 residues. Germline CDR1 reads SNHLY; CDR2 reads FYNNEI.

The genes are TRBV5-6 and TRBJ2-1; 8 positions agree with TRBD2. V was pared by 1 base and J by 4 bases, with 4 bases of the junction left unmatched. CDR1 is SGHDT, CDR2 YYEEEE, per germline. This CDR3 region has 15 residues. This CDR3 reads CASSLLAGGYNEQFF. CDR3 nucleotides: TGTGCCAGCAGCTTGCTAGCGGGCGGGTACAATGAGCAGTTCTTC.

CDR3 nucleotide sequence: TGTGCCAGCAGCTTAAGCAGCGCCTACGAGCAGTACTTC. This translates into CASSLSSAYEQYF. The chain combines TRBV11-2 with TRBJ2-7; D remains ambiguous. Germline V lookup: CDR1 SGHAT, CDR2 FQNNGV. Trimming took 2 bases from V and 2 from J, leaving 7 bases between them. The CDR3 spans 13 residues.

V usage is TRBV5-6 and J usage is TRBJ2-2; D not certain. This CDR3 is 16 amino acids long. Germline-derived CDR1 and CDR2 are SGHDT and YYEEEE. Deletions cut 2 bases from V and 0 bases from J, with 11 bases between. CDR3 loop: CASSFGPTANTGELFF. Here the CDR3 DNA reads TGTGCCAGCAGCTTCGGACCGACGGCGAACACCGGGGAGCTGTTTTTT.

The chain employs TRBV5-4 and TRBJ2-1, with TRBD1 identical over 7 bases. CDR3 size: 15 residues. In germline, CDR1 is SGHNT, CDR2 YYREEE (reference sequence). V trimming: 5 bases; J trimming: 4 bases; junction bases outside the gene matches: 9. The CDR3 DNA reads as TGTGCCAGCAGTTGGGACAGCCGCCTTTACAATGAGCAGTTCTTC. Translating it yields CASSWDSRLYNEQFF.

This rearrangement joins TRBV6-5 to TRBJ1-1, with D unresolved. In germline, CDR1 is MNHEY, CDR2 SVGAGI. The CDR3 length is 14 residues. Trimming shortened V by 2 bases and J by 2 bases, and 9 bases separated the two germline ends. The CDR3 loop reads CASSYRRSNTEAFF. The DNA for the CDR3 is TGTGCCAGCAGTTACCGGAGAAGCAACACTGAAGCTTTCTTT.

The V gene is TRBV5-4, the J gene TRBJ1-6, with unresolved D. Germline V lookup: CDR1 SGHNT, CDR2 YYREEE (reference sequence). CDR3 length: 15 amino acids. Trimming took 4 bases from V and 6 from J, leaving 14 bases between them. The CDR3 coding sequence is TGTGCCAGCAGCCAAGATGCATGGCGTAATTCACCCCTCCACTTT. Translated: CASSQDAWRNSPLHF.

This clone was picked up a small number of times. The CDR3 sequence is CASRLTGLSNQPQHF. CDR3 in DNA: TGTGCCAGCAGGTTGACAGGCCTTAGCAATCAGCCCCAGCATTTT. The J gene is TRBJ1-5, the V gene TRBV2; D is perhaps TRBD1 (6 bases). V shed 6 bases and J shed 0 bases, with 12 bases lying between them. The CDR3 contains 15 residues. Germline V gene lookup returns CDR1 SNHLY and CDR2 FYNNEI. Complete variable domain (other parts from reference TRBV2 and TRBJ1-5): EPEVTQTPSHQVTQMGQEVILRCVPISNHLYFYWYRQILGQKVEFLVSFYNNEISEKSEIFDDQFSVERPDGSNFTLKIRSTKLEDSAMYFCASRLTGLSNQPQHFGDGTRLSIL.

V and J are TRBV19 and TRBJ2-1, with 14 bases aligning to TRBD2. Germline V gene lookup returns CDR1 LNHDA and CDR2 SQIVND (reference sequence). The CDR3 has 15 amino acids. Germline trimming cut 6 bases from V and 8 bases from J; bases unmatched to any gene: 6. The CDR3 sequence: CASRRLAGGLDEQFF. The CDR3 region has the DNA TGTGCCAGTAGGCGACTAGCGGGAGGGTTGGATGAGCAGTTCTTC.

With regard to this clone: The sample has other DNA sequences that encode this CDR3 too. The chain joins TRBV7-9 to TRBJ2-7, with 7 bases that match TRBD2. The V gene's germline CDR1 is SEHNR and CDR2 FQNEAQ (reference sequence). V lost 5 bases and J lost 0; bases outside the gene matches: 4. The CDR3 sequence is 14 residues long. Written as DNA, the CDR3 is TGTGCCAGCAGCCCCCCTAGCGGCTCCTACGAGCAGTACTTC. Its protein is CASSPPSGSYEQYF.

This sequence joins TRBV14 and TRBJ2-3, with 7 bases lining up with TRBD1. This CDR3 contains 16 residues. From germline, CDR1 is SGHDN and CDR2 FVKESK. J gave up 4 bases and V 0 bases, and 7 bases lay outside the gene matches. Written as DNA, the CDR3 is TGTGCCAGCAGCCAAGAGCTGACAGGGTACCCAGATACGCAGTATTTT. Encoded protein: CASSQELTGYPDTQYF.

This clone has only a few counts. This chain connects TRBV2 to TRBJ2-5, with TRBD2 matching over 11 bases. The CDR3 totals 14 residues. Losses at the gene ends were 7 bases for V and 5 bases for J; bases not matched to a gene: 6. Germline V gene data show CDR1 as SNHLY and CDR2 as FYNNEI. The CDR3 DNA is TGTGCCAGCATAATAGCGGGGGGGTCCGAGACCCAGTACTTC. Amino acids: CASIIAGGSETQYF.

J is TRBJ2-3 and V is TRBV6-1, with D perhaps TRBD1 (5 bases). With 7 bases removed from V and 0 bases from J, the gap between germline ends came to 14 bases. The CDR3 contains 15 residues. Germline loops: CDR1 MNHNS, CDR2 SASEGT. The CDR3 sequence is CASNGRATSTDTQYF. Written as DNA, the CDR3 is TGTGCCAGCAACGGCAGGGCCACTAGCACAGATACGCAGTATTTT.

The gene calls are TRBV29-1 and TRBJ1-4, with 8 bases fitting TRBD1. From germline, CDR1 is SQVTM and CDR2 ANQGSEA. V shed 6 bases and J 5 bases; nucleotides not matched to a gene: 5. The CDR3 has 13 amino acids. CDR3 in DNA: TGCAGCGTCGGACAGGGAAAGAATGAAAAACTGTTTTTT. Protein: CSVGQGKNEKLFF.

The chain couples TRBV4-3 to TRBJ1-2; D gene unclear. The CDR3 has 15 amino acids. From germline, CDR1 is LGHNA and CDR2 YSLEER. V was shortened by 1 base and J by 4 bases, with 13 bases between the two germline ends. CDR3 in amino acids: CASSQVSADIYGYTF. CDR3 DNA: TGCGCCAGCAGCCAAGTGAGTGCTGACATCTATGGCTACACCTTC.

The chain combines TRBV28 with TRBJ2-2, with TRBD1 matching over 7 bases. The V and J ends lost 7 bases and 2 bases, in that order; junction bases with no gene match: 10. This CDR3 region has 16 residues. Germline V gene sequence: CDR1 MDHEN, CDR2 SYDVKM. The CDR3 reads CASTLYGTDNTGELFF. In DNA, the CDR3 is TGTGCCAGCACCCTTTATGGGACAGATAACACCGGGGAGCTGTTTTTT.

The genes are TRBV2 and TRBJ2-2; 7 bases fit TRBD1. This CDR3 contains 14 residues. Per germline, CDR1 SNHLY and CDR2 FYNNEI. J lost 4 bases, V lost 8 bases, and 7 bases had no gene match. The CDR3 DNA reads as TGTGCCAGCTTGGTACAGGGGCCCACCGGGGAGCTGTTTTTT. The encoded protein is CASLVQGPTGELFF.

The chain carries TRBV5-1 and TRBJ2-3; D gene uncertain. The CDR3 is 12 amino acids. Germline lookup yields CDR1 SGHRS and CDR2 YFSETQ. Trimming pared 6 bases from V and 5 bases from J, leaving 10 bases between. CDR3 nucleotides: TGCGCCAGCAACACAAACGGAGATACGCAGTATTTT. Protein sequence: CASNTNGDTQYF.

This clone was seen once. The J gene is TRBJ1-2, the V gene TRBV6-6; 7 nucleotides match TRBD1. Germline V lookup: CDR1 MNHNY, CDR2 SVGAGI (reference sequence). Trimming took 6 bases from V and 4 from J; bases not matched to a gene: 8. The CDR3 is 14 amino acids. The CDR3 protein is CASRRDSGGYGYTF. In DNA form, the CDR3 reads TGTGCCAGCAGACGGGACAGCGGGGGCTATGGCTACACCTTC.

The V gene is TRBV6-1, the J gene TRBJ2-7; 7 bases line up with TRBD2. The CDR3 loop spans 15 amino acids. Germline values: CDR1 MNHNS, CDR2 SASEGT. V shed 10 bases and J 0 bases; nucleotides not matched to a gene: 12. DNA for the CDR3: TGTGCCACCTTGAATAGCGGGCGAAGCTCCTACGAGCAGTACTTC. Translating gives CATLNSGRSSYEQYF.

V and J are TRBV7-9 and TRBJ2-1; TRBD2 matches at 7 bases. The CDR3 consists of 14 residues. Germline-derived CDR1 and CDR2 are SEHNR and FQNEAQ (reference sequence). The V and J ends lost 3 bases and 7 bases, in that order; junction bases with no gene match: 6. The CDR3 loop is CASSLREGRNEQFF. In DNA form, the CDR3 reads TGTGCCAGCAGCTTGAGGGAGGGCCGGAATGAGCAGTTCTTC.

V and J are TRBV4-1 and TRBJ2-5; 8 bases fit TRBD2. Looked up from germline, CDR1 is MGHRA and CDR2 is YSYEKL. This CDR3 region has 17 residues. Trimming cost V 0 bases and J 4 bases; bases outside gene matches: 10. This chain's CDR3 is CASSQDQGSAGGETQYF. The CDR3 DNA is TGCGCCAGCAGCCAAGATCAAGGTTCGGCGGGGGGAGAGACCCAGTACTTC.